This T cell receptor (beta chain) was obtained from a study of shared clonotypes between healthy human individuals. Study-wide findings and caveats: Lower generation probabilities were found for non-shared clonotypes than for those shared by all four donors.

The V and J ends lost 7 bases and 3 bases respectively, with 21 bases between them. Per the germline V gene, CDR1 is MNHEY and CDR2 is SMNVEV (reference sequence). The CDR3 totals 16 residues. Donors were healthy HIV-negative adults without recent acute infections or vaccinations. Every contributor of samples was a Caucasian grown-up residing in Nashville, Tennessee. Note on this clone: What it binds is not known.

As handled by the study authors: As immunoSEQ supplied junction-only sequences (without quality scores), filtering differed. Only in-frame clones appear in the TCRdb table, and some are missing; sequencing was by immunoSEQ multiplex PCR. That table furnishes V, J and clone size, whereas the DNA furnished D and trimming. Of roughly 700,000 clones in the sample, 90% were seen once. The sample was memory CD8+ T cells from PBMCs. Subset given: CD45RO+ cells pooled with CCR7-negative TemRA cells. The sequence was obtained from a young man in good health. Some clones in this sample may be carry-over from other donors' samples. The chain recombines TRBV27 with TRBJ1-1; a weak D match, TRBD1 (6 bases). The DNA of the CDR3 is TGTGCCAGCAATCCAACGCGAGTAAGGGGGGACACTGAAGCTTTCTTT. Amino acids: CASNPTRVRGDTEAFF.